These 9 T cell receptor beta chains share one sample of origin, sequenced in a study of CD8+CD57+ T cells in acquired aplastic anemia (dated by TCRdb to the late 2010s). The sample was run on an Illumina HiSeq 2000. Genomic DNA served as template for TCR beta VDJ combination and CDR3 sequence profiling. TCRdb cleaned the public reads at Q25 with fastp, built clones with MiXCR and kept in-frame beta chains. When rows share a CDR3 protein, they turn into one entry using the most common DNA and genes. The table for this sample lists around 140,000 distinct CDR3 sequences; 35% to 50% of them were counted only once. The ten largest clones add up to roughly 8.9% of the sample. Sequenced sample: sorted CD4+, CD8+, or CD8+CD57+ T cells (not recorded which) from PBMCs. Source of these receptors: a human donor in good health, serving as a control.

This clonotype was detected many times. The chain joins TRBV19 to TRBJ1-4; 8 bases are shared with TRBD1. Looked up from germline, CDR1 is LNHDA and CDR2 is SQIVND (reference sequence). After removal of 8 bases from V and 2 bases from J, the junction contained 4 bases not matched to a gene. This CDR3 spans 14 amino acids. CDR3 coding DNA: TGTGCCAGTGACCGACAGGGGACTAATGAAAAACTGTTTTTT. Translating it yields CASDRQGTNEKLFF.

The sample holds many counts of this clonotype. V usage is TRBV20-1 and J usage is TRBJ1-1; D call uncertain. Trimming cost V 6 bases and J 0 bases, with 11 bases left between them. The CDR3 length is 13 residues. Germline CDR1 DFQATT, CDR2 SNEGSKA (reference sequence). This CDR3 is CSAAPGLNTEAFF. The CDR3 DNA reads as TGCAGTGCCGCTCCGGGTCTGAACACTGAAGCTTTCTTT.

In this sample, this clonotype turned up a few times. This rearrangement joins TRBV28 to TRBJ1-2; D remains ambiguous. Germline V gives CDR1 MDHEN, CDR2 SYDVKM. The CDR3 consists of 15 residues. Trimming shortened V by 4 bases and J by 7 bases, and 19 bases separated the two germline ends. The DNA for the CDR3 is TGTGCCAGCAGTTCCGGTGGGCTCCGGCTAGGTGGCTACACCTTC. This translates into CASSSGGLRLGGYTF.

This clonotype was counted at least ten times. The chain has TRBV2 and TRBJ2-2, with D unclear. Between the trimmed V and J ends, which lost 7 bases and 1 base, there was a span of 16 bases. From germline, CDR1 is SNHLY and CDR2 FYNNEI. The CDR3 extends over 16 amino acids. The CDR3 protein is CASTKGDHLNTGELFF. As DNA, the CDR3 is TGTGCCAGCACCAAAGGAGACCACCTGAACACCGGGGAGCTGTTTTTT.

This clonotype was counted between two and nine times. The V call is TRBV6-1, the J call TRBJ1-1; D is perhaps TRBD1 (6 bases). The CDR3 spans 14 residues. Germline V lookup: CDR1 MNHNS, CDR2 SASEGT. The V and J ends lost 4 bases and 4 bases respectively, with 13 bases between them. CDR3 loop: CASSARGTSTEAFF. In nucleotides, the CDR3 is TGTGCCAGCAGTGCCAGGGGCACAAGCACTGAAGCTTTCTTT.

CDR3 nucleotide sequence: TGTGCCAGCAGCCAAGACATCTACGAGCAGTACTTC. It is translated as CASSQDIYEQYF. V and J are TRBV6-1 and TRBJ2-7; D is ambiguous. V was pared by 6 bases and J by 3 bases, with 9 bases between. This CDR3 is 12 amino acids long. The germline gives CDR1 MNHNS, CDR2 SASEGT.

This chain connects TRBV10-3 to TRBJ2-4, with TRBD2 matching over 10 bases. Germline CDR1 and CDR2: ENHRY and SYGVKD. The CDR3 sequence is 13 residues long. V lost 10 bases and J lost 6; bases outside the gene matches: 6. The DNA of the CDR3 is TGTGCCAGCCATACTAGCGGGGTAAACATTCAGTACTTC. Protein: CASHTSGVNIQYF.

This clonotype was counted at least ten times. The J gene is TRBJ2-3, the V gene TRBV5-1; D remains unclear. This CDR3 comprises 14 residues. The V and J ends lost 4 bases and 4 bases respectively, with 13 bases between them. Germline CDR1 SGHRS, CDR2 YFSETQ. CDR3 amino acids: CASSEGRLSDTQYF. Here the CDR3 DNA reads TGCGCCAGCAGCGAAGGCCGGCTCTCAGATACGCAGTATTTT.

This clonotype was counted at least ten times. The chain is built from TRBV5-1 and TRBJ2-5; D uncertain. This CDR3 region has 9 residues. In germline, CDR1 is SGHRS, CDR2 YFSETQ. Trimming shortened V by 5 bases and J by 5 bases, and 1 base separated the two germline ends. The CDR3 region has the DNA TGCGCCAGCAGGGAGACCCAGTACTTC. Amino acid sequence: CASRETQYF. Using reference TRBV5-1 and TRBJ2-5 for the parts outside the CDR3, the full variable domain is KAGVTQTPRYLIKTRGQQVTLSCSPISGHRSVSWYQQTPGQGLQFLFEYFSETQRNKGNFPGRFSGRQFSNSRSEMNVSTLELGDSALYLCASRETQYFGPGTRLLVL.